The 21 T cell receptor beta chains presented below share a single source sample, sequenced in a study of beta chain features in type 1 diabetes. Expressed TCRB transcripts were sequenced because the entire RNA isolate underwent reverse transcription. Using immunoSEQ multiplex PCR, the repertoire was profiled, and TCRdb retains in-frame clones only, with some absent. The repertoire holds under 800,000 clones, with about 14% as singletons. The sample consisted of naive CD4+ T cells from blood. The receptors derive from a man between 18 and 35 years old in good health.

The gene calls are TRBV2 and TRBJ1-2; 7 positions match TRBD1. The CDR3 extends over 14 amino acids. Germline values: CDR1 SNHLY, CDR2 FYNNEI. V gave up 7 bases and J gave up 0 bases; unmatched junction bases: 5. The CDR3 here is CASTRDSSNYGYTF. The CDR3 DNA reads as TGTGCCAGCACCCGGGACAGCTCTAACTATGGCTACACCTTC. Together with reference TRBV2 and TRBJ1-2, the CDR3 gives the full variable domain: EPEVTQTPSHQVTQMGQEVILRCVPISNHLYFYWYRQILGQKVEFLVSFYNNEISEKSEIFDDQFSVERPDGSNFTLKIRSTKLEDSAMYFCASTRDSSNYGYTFGSGTRLTVV.

The CDR3 protein is CSAAGFREQYF. In nucleotides, the CDR3 is TGCAGCGCCGCCGGGTTCCGGGAGCAGTACTTC. The rearrangement links TRBV29-1 to TRBJ2-7; D uncertain. The CDR3 consists of 11 residues. Germline V gives CDR1 SQVTM, CDR2 ANQGSEA. The germline V and J ends were trimmed by 7 bases and 7 bases, with 14 bases remaining between them.

The V gene is TRBV15, the J gene TRBJ2-5, with 7 bases that match TRBD1. V dropped 2 bases and J dropped 2; count of bases not matched to a gene: 5. The CDR3 contains 15 residues. Germline V gene sequence: CDR1 LNHNV, CDR2 YYDKDF (reference sequence). CDR3 DNA: TGTGCCACCAGCAGATATAGACAGGGACAAGAGACCCAGTACTTC. The encoded protein is CATSRYRQGQETQYF.

The chain joins TRBV4-1 to TRBJ1-5; D remains unclear. V was pared by 1 base and J by 7 bases, with 14 bases between. The CDR3 loop spans 15 amino acids. Germline V lookup: CDR1 MGHRA, CDR2 YSYEKL. The CDR3: CASSQGGFHVQPQHF. CDR3 coding DNA: TGCGCCAGCAGCCAAGGAGGTTTCCACGTCCAGCCCCAGCATTTT.

This clone has only a few counts. This rearrangement joins TRBV7-2 to TRBJ1-2; D unresolved. Trimming took 0 bases from V and 5 from J, leaving 4 bases between them. Germline CDR1 SGHTA, CDR2 FQGNSA. The CDR3 extends over 12 amino acids. For the CDR3, the DNA is TGTGCCAGCAGCTTAGCCCAATATGGCTACACCTTC. Amino acids: CASSLAQYGYTF.

V is TRBV5-4 and J is TRBJ2-5; D is uncertain. The CDR3 totals 12 residues. V shed 2 bases and J shed 3 bases, with 5 bases lying between them. Germline V CDR1 and CDR2: SGHNT, YYREEE (reference sequence). Here the CDR3 DNA reads TGTGCCAGCAGCTTCCCAAAAGAGACCCAGTACTTC. Protein sequence: CASSFPKETQYF.

This clone was picked up a small number of times. The V gene is TRBV4-1, the J gene TRBJ1-2, with D perhaps TRBD1 (5 bases). Germline CDR1 is MGHRA and CDR2 is YSYEKL. Trimming stripped 0 bases from V and 8 bases from J, with 19 bases between. The CDR3 contains 16 residues. CDR3 region: CASSQDGVGGTIGYTF. The DNA of the CDR3 is TGCGCCAGCAGCCAAGACGGAGTTGGGGGTACGATCGGCTACACCTTC.

V and J are TRBV6-5 and TRBJ2-3; D call uncertain. The CDR3 is 12 residues long. Germline V gives CDR1 MNHEY, CDR2 SVGAGI. V lost 4 bases to trimming and J lost 6 bases, with 8 bases between them. CDR3 region: CASSSRRDTQYF. CDR3 nucleotide sequence: TGTGCCAGCAGTTCCAGACGGGATACGCAGTATTTT.

V is TRBV2 and J is TRBJ1-2; D may be TRBD1 (5 bases). Trimming removed 7 bases at V and 7 bases at J, with 13 bases between. There are 12 residues in the CDR3. Germline V gene lookup returns CDR1 SNHLY and CDR2 FYNNEI. CDR3 in amino acids: CASIRGVSGYTF. In nucleotides, the CDR3 is TGTGCCAGCATTAGGGGAGTCTCTGGCTACACCTTC.

The genes are TRBV4-1 and TRBJ2-2; either TRBD1 or TRBD2 may fit D (6 bases each). Germline lookup yields CDR1 MGHRA and CDR2 YSYEKL. The CDR3 sequence is 16 residues long. V was shortened by 0 bases and J by 4 bases, with 12 bases between the two germline ends. For the CDR3, the DNA is TGCGCCAGCAGCCAAGAACCACAGGGAGGCACCGGGGAGCTGTTTTTT. It translates to CASSQEPQGGTGELFF.

This chain uses TRBV27 with TRBJ2-2; weak D call: TRBD1 (6 bases). This CDR3 is built from 16 residues. The germline V gene has CDR1 MNHEY and CDR2 SMNVEV (reference sequence). Trimming left V 6 bases short and J 1 base short, with 15 bases between. The CDR3 DNA follows: TGTGCCAGCAGCTTAACAGGGTACTGGAACACCGGGGAGCTGTTTTTT. Translated, it gives CASSLTGYWNTGELFF.

This clone was counted a few times. This chain connects TRBV5-4 to TRBJ2-5; no clear D. Between the trimmed V and J ends, which lost 5 bases and 1 base, there was a span of 18 bases. This CDR3 is built from 16 residues. CDR1 is SGHNT, CDR2 YYREEE, per germline (reference sequence). Here the CDR3 DNA reads TGTGCCAGCAGTCCCCGACGCCCGATTGGCCAAGAGACCCAGTACTTC. This translates into CASSPRRPIGQETQYF.

The J gene is TRBJ2-5, the V gene TRBV10-3; 8 bases align to TRBD1. Germline V lookup: CDR1 ENHRY, CDR2 SYGVKD. Unmatched junction bases numbered 4, after V lost 4 bases and J lost 0 bases. The CDR3 covers 15 residues. The CDR3, as DNA: TGTGCCATCAGTGGGGGACAGGCCCACCAAGAGACCCAGTACTTC. Its protein product is CAISGGQAHQETQYF.

For the CDR3, the DNA is TGTGCCAGCAGTTTACCGGGTCTCGAGCAGTACTTC. Its protein product is CASSLPGLEQYF. This chain connects TRBV28 to TRBJ2-7; D call uncertain. V was clipped by 2 bases and J by 6 bases, with 8 bases between them. Germline V gene sequence: CDR1 MDHEN, CDR2 SYDVKM. This CDR3 has 12 residues.

This chain connects TRBV9 to TRBJ2-1; 8 bases fit TRBD2. Germline V gene lookup returns CDR1 SGDLS and CDR2 YYNGEE. The CDR3 consists of 17 residues. Unmatched junction bases numbered 5, after V lost 0 bases and J lost 0 bases. The CDR3 DNA is TGTGCCAGCAGCGTAGTAGGGACTAGGGTCTCCTACAATGAGCAGTTCTTC. It encodes CASSVVGTRVSYNEQFF.

This clone occurred a few times. The chain links TRBV10-3 to TRBJ2-7; D is possibly TRBD1 (7 bases). V shed 2 bases and J shed 2 bases, with 16 bases lying between them. The CDR3 is 16 amino acids. Per germline, CDR1 ENHRY and CDR2 SYGVKD. The CDR3 is CAISEAGQLLTYEQYF. CDR3 DNA sequence: TGTGCCATCAGTGAGGCGGGACAGCTGCTAACCTACGAGCAGTACTTC.

This clone was seen a handful of times. The gene calls are TRBV7-3 and TRBJ2-7; unclear D gene. V dropped 1 base and J dropped 4 bases, with 8 bases sitting between them. Germline CDR1 is SGHTA and CDR2 is FQGTGA. CDR3 length equals 13 residues. The CDR3 nucleotides read TGTGCCAGCAGCTTAAGCTACGAGTACGAGCAGTACTTC. Its protein is CASSLSYEYEQYF.

A few counts support this clone. Distinct nucleotide sequences in the sample also encode this CDR3. V is TRBV5-6 and J is TRBJ2-3; D is undetermined. Germline V lookup: CDR1 SGHDT, CDR2 YYEEEE. The CDR3 extends over 13 amino acids. V gave up 2 bases and J gave up 2 bases, with 6 bases separating them. The CDR3 bases are TGTGCCAGCAGCTTAGCCCACACAGATACGCAGTATTTT. Translation: CASSLAHTDTQYF.

This sequence joins TRBV6-1 and TRBJ1-4; the match to TRBD1 covers 10 bases. This CDR3 spans 16 amino acids. The ends lost 5 bases at V and 7 bases at J; junction bases unmatched: 10. Per the germline V gene, CDR1 is MNHNS and CDR2 is SASEGT. The CDR3 sequence: CASSKGQGVRGEKLFF. Written as DNA, the CDR3 is TGTGCCAGCAGTAAAGGACAGGGGGTAAGGGGTGAAAAACTGTTTTTT.

The chain has TRBV9 and TRBJ2-1; D ambiguous. The CDR3 sequence is 12 residues long. Germline-derived CDR1 and CDR2 are SGDLS and YYNGEE. Trimming removed 3 bases at V and 11 bases at J, with 12 bases between. CDR3 nucleotide sequence: TGTGCCAGCAGCGGCCCGGACCCACAGCAGTTCTTC. Amino acid sequence: CASSGPDPQQFF.

This clone was observed a few times. The chain carries TRBV9 and TRBJ2-5, with D perhaps matching TRBD2 (5 bases). The CDR3 is 17 residues long. Trimming pared 4 bases from V and 5 bases from J, leaving 24 bases between. CDR1 is SGDLS and CDR2 is YYNGEE in the germline V gene. CDR3 DNA sequence: TGTGCCAGCAGCTTAACGGTCAGCGGCCATACGGGGGAGACCCAGTACTTC. It yields the protein CASSLTVSGHTGETQYF.